A selection of T cell receptor beta chains follows, all from one sample in a study of post-analysis software for immune sequencing data. TCRdb reanalysed the PCR reads using MiXCR and keeps one entry per CDR3 protein. The sample lists about half a million distinct CDR3 sequences; around 40% were seen once. The specimen was blood. The receptors originated from a girl under 18 with multiple sclerosis. The conserved cysteine and the conserved F or W are not part of the CDR3 here.

j_gene: TRBJ2-3; v_gene: TRBV10-3; CDR3aa: AISGQGSKDTQY
j_gene: TRBJ1-5; v_gene: TRBV20-1; CDR3aa: SASEGADDQPQH
j_gene: TRBJ2-5; v_gene: TRBV10-3; CDR3aa: AISDSGFGTQY
j_gene: NA; v_gene: TRBV12-3/TRBV12-4; CDR3aa: ASSFDVGETGYEQY
j_gene: TRBJ2-2; v_gene: TRBV29-1; CDR3aa: SVLAGGPNTGELF
j_gene: TRBJ2-3; v_gene: TRBV27; CDR3aa: ASSPLTSEYTDTQY
j_gene: TRBJ2-4; v_gene: TRBV3-1; CDR3aa: ASSQREGHGEQY
j_gene: TRBJ2-1; v_gene: TRBV5-4; CDR3aa: ASSLGTGHGDEQF
j_gene: TRBJ2-1; v_gene: TRBV3-1; CDR3aa: ASSQDTAAGTSYNEQF
j_gene: TRBJ2-5; v_gene: TRBV7-9; CDR3aa: ASSSPGPLGKETQY
j_gene: TRBJ1-4; v_gene: TRBV25-1; CDR3aa: ASQGGEELF
j_gene: TRBJ2-5; v_gene: TRBV4-1; CDR3aa: ASSQVPGQGQETQY
j_gene: TRBJ1-1; v_gene: TRBV6-5; CDR3aa: ASSYPQGGGGTEAF
j_gene: TRBJ2-1; v_gene: TRBV4-1; CDR3aa: ASSQVKGGEQF